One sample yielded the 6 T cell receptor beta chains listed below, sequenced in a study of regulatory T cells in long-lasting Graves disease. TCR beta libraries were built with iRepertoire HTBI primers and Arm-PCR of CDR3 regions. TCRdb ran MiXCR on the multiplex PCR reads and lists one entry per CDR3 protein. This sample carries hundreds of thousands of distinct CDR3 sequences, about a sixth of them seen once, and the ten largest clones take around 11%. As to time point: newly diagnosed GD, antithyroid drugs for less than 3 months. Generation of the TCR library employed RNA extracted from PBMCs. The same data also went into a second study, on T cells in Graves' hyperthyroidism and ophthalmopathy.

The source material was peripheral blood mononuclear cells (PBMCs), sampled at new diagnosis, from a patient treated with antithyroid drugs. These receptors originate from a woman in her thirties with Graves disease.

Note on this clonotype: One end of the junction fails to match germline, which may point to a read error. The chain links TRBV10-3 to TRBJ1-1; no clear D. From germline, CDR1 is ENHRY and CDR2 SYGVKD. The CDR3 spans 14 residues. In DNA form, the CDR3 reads TGTGCCAGCAGTGTGTGGTCGCGAATTAGTGAAGCTTTCTTT. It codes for CASSVWSRISEAFF.

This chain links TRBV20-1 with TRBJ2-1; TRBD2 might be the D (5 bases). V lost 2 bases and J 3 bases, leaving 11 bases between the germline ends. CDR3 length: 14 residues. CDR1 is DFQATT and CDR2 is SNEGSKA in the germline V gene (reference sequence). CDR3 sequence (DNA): TGCAGTGCTAGACCCGGGAAGTTCTACAATGAGCAGTTCTTC. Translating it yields CSARPGKFYNEQFF.

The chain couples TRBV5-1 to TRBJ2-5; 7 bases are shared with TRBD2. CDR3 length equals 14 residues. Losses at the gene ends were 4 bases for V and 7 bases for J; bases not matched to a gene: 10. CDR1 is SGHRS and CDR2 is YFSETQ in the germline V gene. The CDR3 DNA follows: TGCGCCAGCAGCCAGAACGCGGGAGAAGGGACCCAGTACTTC. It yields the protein CASSQNAGEGTQYF. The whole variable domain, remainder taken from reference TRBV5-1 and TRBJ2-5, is KAGVTQTPRYLIKTRGQQVTLSCSPISGHRSVSWYQQTPGQGLQFLFEYFSETQRNKGNFPGRFSGRQFSNSRSEMNVSTLELGDSALYLCASSQNAGEGTQYFGPGTRLLVL.

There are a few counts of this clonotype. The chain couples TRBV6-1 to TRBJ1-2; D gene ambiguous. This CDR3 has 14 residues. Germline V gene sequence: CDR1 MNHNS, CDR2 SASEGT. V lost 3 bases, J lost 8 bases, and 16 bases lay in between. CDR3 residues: CASSEGSFPAGYTF. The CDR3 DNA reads TGTGCCAGCAGTGAGGGCTCCTTCCCTGCGGGCTACACCTTC.

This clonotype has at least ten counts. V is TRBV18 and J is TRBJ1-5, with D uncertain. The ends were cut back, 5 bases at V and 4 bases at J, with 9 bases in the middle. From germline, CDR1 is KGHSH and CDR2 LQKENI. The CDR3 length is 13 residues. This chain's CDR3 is CASSALNNQPQHF. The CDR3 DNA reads TGTGCCAGCTCAGCCTTGAATAATCAGCCCCAGCATTTT.

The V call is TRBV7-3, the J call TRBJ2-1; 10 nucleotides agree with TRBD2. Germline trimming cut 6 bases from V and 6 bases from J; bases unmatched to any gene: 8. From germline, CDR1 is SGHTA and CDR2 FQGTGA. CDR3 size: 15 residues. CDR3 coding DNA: TGTGCCAGCAGTACTGCGGGACTAGCGACCAATGAGCAGTTCTTC. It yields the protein CASSTAGLATNEQFF.